Listed below are T cell receptor beta chains from one sample, sequenced in a study of identical twins. TCRdb redid the calling of the 5' RACE reads with MiXCR, one entry per CDR3 protein. The sample holds approximately 410,000 distinct CDR3 sequences; less than 20% are singletons and the top ten take approximately 12%. The sample taken for sequencing was naive T cells sorted from blood. All receptors come from a man aged 50-60 years in good health. Each CDR3 is given with its conserved first and last residue. Fields, in order: D gene, clone size, J gene, V gene, CDR3 DNA, CDR3 protein. The D gene is left open where the match is weak. Clone size appears in some rows only: once, few, many, or a class for an expanded clone.

D gene: TRBD2; clone size: NA; J gene: TRBJ2-3; V gene: TRBV6-2/TRBV6-3; CDR3 DNA: TGTGCCAGCAGTTACACCGGGACTAGCGGGAGGGCCACACCTAGCACAGATACGCAGTATTTT; CDR3 protein: CASSYTGTSGRATPSTDTQYF
D gene: NA; clone size: NA; J gene: TRBJ1-1; V gene: TRBV5-6; CDR3 DNA: TGTGCCAGCAGCTTGGGCGAAGGACACACCATTCCGGGGAACACTGAAGCTTTCTTT; CDR3 protein: CASSLGEGHTIPGNTEAFF
D gene: NA; clone size: NA; J gene: TRBJ2-6; V gene: TRBV7-2; CDR3 DNA: TGTGCCAGCACCCACCTGTTCTCCGTCCTGACTTTC; CDR3 protein: CASTHLFSVLTF
D gene: NA; clone size: NA; J gene: TRBJ2-1; V gene: TRBV6-2/TRBV6-3; CDR3 DNA: TGTGCCAGCCCTCCGGTAGGGAAGGAGGACGATGAGCAGTTCTTC; CDR3 protein: CASPPVGKEDDEQFF
D gene: NA; clone size: NA; J gene: TRBJ1-4; V gene: TRBV6-1; CDR3 DNA: TGTGCCAGCTCAAGGGAAGGGAATGAAAAACTGTTTTTT; CDR3 protein: CASSREGNEKLFF
D gene: NA; clone size: many; J gene: TRBJ2-7; V gene: TRBV4-2; CDR3 DNA: TGTGCCAGCAGCCGCCACCGGGACTTTTACGAGCAGTACTTC; CDR3 protein: CASSRHRDFYEQYF
D gene: TRBD2; clone size: NA; J gene: TRBJ2-5; V gene: TRBV4-2; CDR3 DNA: TGTGCCAGCAGCCAAGAGCGGGGGCAAGAGACCCAGTACTTC; CDR3 protein: CASSQERGQETQYF
D gene: NA; clone size: NA; J gene: TRBJ2-7; V gene: TRBV7-6; CDR3 DNA: TGTGCCAGCAGCCCCAAGACGGACAACTACGAGCAGTACTTC; CDR3 protein: CASSPKTDNYEQYF
D gene: NA; clone size: NA; J gene: TRBJ2-7; V gene: TRBV5-1; CDR3 DNA: TGCGCCAGCAGCTTGTTGTCAGGGCTCAACGAGCAGTACTTC; CDR3 protein: CASSLLSGLNEQYF
D gene: NA; clone size: NA; J gene: TRBJ2-7; V gene: TRBV20-1; CDR3 DNA: TGCAGTGCCACGTCTCAACCCTACGAGCAGTACTTC; CDR3 protein: CSATSQPYEQYF
D gene: NA; clone size: many; J gene: TRBJ2-7; V gene: TRBV6-5; CDR3 DNA: TGTGCCAGCAGTTCCCCTCATACACGAGGCTACGAGCAGTACTTC; CDR3 protein: CASSSPHTRGYEQYF
D gene: TRBD1; clone size: many; J gene: TRBJ2-7; V gene: TRBV7-9; CDR3 DNA: TGTGCCAGCAGCTTAGCCTCCGGACAGGGGACCTACGAGCAGTACTTC; CDR3 protein: CASSLASGQGTYEQYF
D gene: NA; clone size: NA; J gene: TRBJ2-4; V gene: TRBV15; CDR3 DNA: TGTGCCACCAGCACGGGACACCTCGCTCTAGCCAAAAACATTCAGTACTTC; CDR3 protein: CATSTGHLALAKNIQYF
D gene: NA; clone size: once; J gene: TRBJ2-1; V gene: TRBV28; CDR3 DNA: TGTGCCAGCAGTTTCGAAAGGGATGAGCAGTTCTTC; CDR3 protein: CASSFERDEQFF
D gene: NA; clone size: few; J gene: TRBJ2-1; V gene: TRBV7-6; CDR3 DNA: TGTGCCAGCAGCTTAGAGGGTGCCAATGAGCAGTTCTTC; CDR3 protein: CASSLEGANEQFF
D gene: NA; clone size: NA; J gene: TRBJ2-4; V gene: TRBV6-5; CDR3 DNA: TGTGCCAGCAGTTACGGCCCAAAAAACATTCAGTACTTC; CDR3 protein: CASSYGPKNIQYF
D gene: TRBD1; clone size: NA; J gene: TRBJ1-2; V gene: TRBV5-6; CDR3 DNA: TGTGCCAGCAGCGAGGGACAGGGGATCTATGGCTACACCTTC; CDR3 protein: CASSEGQGIYGYTF
D gene: NA; clone size: few; J gene: TRBJ2-1; V gene: TRBV3-1; CDR3 DNA: TGTGCCAGCAGCCAAGGATTTGTCGCTAAAGACTCTTCATCCAATGAGCAGTTCTTC; CDR3 protein: CASSQGFVAKDSSSNEQFF
D gene: TRBD1; clone size: NA; J gene: TRBJ2-3; V gene: TRBV20-1; CDR3 DNA: TGCAGTGCTAGACAAACCGGGACAGGGGGCTTTGTCTTCACAGATACGCAGTATTTT; CDR3 protein: CSARQTGTGGFVFTDTQYF
D gene: TRBD2; clone size: NA; J gene: TRBJ2-3; V gene: TRBV27; CDR3 DNA: TGTGCCAGCAGTTTTGCTAGCGGGAGCGCAGATACGCAGTATTTT; CDR3 protein: CASSFASGSADTQYF
D gene: TRBD2; clone size: once; J gene: TRBJ2-1; V gene: TRBV3-1; CDR3 DNA: TGTGCCAGCAGCCAAGTCACGGGGAGGGCGGGACTCTCCTACAATGAGCAGTTCTTC; CDR3 protein: CASSQVTGRAGLSYNEQFF
D gene: NA; clone size: few; J gene: TRBJ2-3; V gene: TRBV7-6; CDR3 DNA: TGTGCCAGCAGCTTAGAATATGGTAGCGGAATAAGCACAGATACGCAGTATTTT; CDR3 protein: CASSLEYGSGISTDTQYF
D gene: NA; clone size: many; J gene: TRBJ1-1; V gene: TRBV4-2; CDR3 DNA: TGTGCCAGCAGCCAAGGATCTTCGCTGCAGGGAATGAACACTGAAGCTTTCTTT; CDR3 protein: CASSQGSSLQGMNTEAFF
D gene: NA; clone size: few; J gene: TRBJ2-2; V gene: TRBV29-1; CDR3 DNA: TGCAGCGTTGAAGTATCTGCGGCCACCGGGGAGCTGTTTTTT; CDR3 protein: CSVEVSAATGELFF
D gene: TRBD2; clone size: many; J gene: TRBJ2-7; V gene: TRBV7-2; CDR3 DNA: TGTGCCAGCAGCTTAGGGACTAGCGGATCCTACGAGCAGTACTTC; CDR3 protein: CASSLGTSGSYEQYF
D gene: NA; clone size: many; J gene: TRBJ2-7; V gene: TRBV29-1; CDR3 DNA: TGCAGCGTTGTGCTCCGCTTAGGCTACGAGCAGTACTTC; CDR3 protein: CSVVLRLGYEQYF
D gene: NA; clone size: few; J gene: TRBJ2-4; V gene: TRBV4-1; CDR3 DNA: TGCGCCAGCAGCCAACCTCAGGGGAGGAACATTCAGTACTTC; CDR3 protein: CASSQPQGRNIQYF
D gene: NA; clone size: NA; J gene: TRBJ2-5; V gene: TRBV20-1; CDR3 DNA: TGCAGTGCTAGAGATCGAAGGAGGCAAGAGACCCAGTACTTC; CDR3 protein: CSARDRRRQETQYF
D gene: TRBD1; clone size: NA; J gene: TRBJ2-7; V gene: TRBV13; CDR3 DNA: TGTGCCAGCAGCCCTGCCAACAGGGGTGGCTACGAGCAGTACTTC; CDR3 protein: CASSPANRGGYEQYF
D gene: NA; clone size: few; J gene: TRBJ1-1; V gene: TRBV29-1; CDR3 DNA: TGCAGCGTTGAAGGGGATGGGGGAAAGAACACTGAAGCTTTCTTT; CDR3 protein: CSVEGDGGKNTEAFF
D gene: TRBD2; clone size: few; J gene: TRBJ2-2; V gene: TRBV5-5; CDR3 DNA: TGTGCCAGCAGCTTGGGTTCGGGACTAGCGGTCGGGGAGCTGTTTTTT; CDR3 protein: CASSLGSGLAVGELFF
D gene: NA; clone size: NA; J gene: TRBJ2-2; V gene: TRBV5-1; CDR3 DNA: TGCGCCAGCAGCTTGGGTCAGCGGACGAACACCGGGGAGCTGTTTTTT; CDR3 protein: CASSLGQRTNTGELFF
D gene: NA; clone size: few; J gene: TRBJ2-5; V gene: TRBV12-3/TRBV12-4; CDR3 DNA: TGTGCCAGCAGTTTAAAAGAATTACGGCCCTACTTC; CDR3 protein: CASSLKELRPYF
D gene: NA; clone size: many; J gene: TRBJ2-1; V gene: TRBV5-1; CDR3 DNA: TGCGCCAGCAGCTTGGCCGCGGGTCGAACTTACAATGAGCAGTTCTTC; CDR3 protein: CASSLAAGRTYNEQFF
D gene: NA; clone size: few; J gene: TRBJ1-1; V gene: TRBV6-5; CDR3 DNA: TGTGCCAGCAGTTACTCCGAGATGAACACTGAAGCTTTCTTT; CDR3 protein: CASSYSEMNTEAFF
D gene: TRBD1; clone size: few; J gene: TRBJ2-7; V gene: TRBV6-1; CDR3 DNA: TGTGCCAGCAGTACCCGGGACAGGGGCCTCTACGAGCAGTACTTC; CDR3 protein: CASSTRDRGLYEQYF
D gene: NA; clone size: few; J gene: TRBJ2-2; V gene: TRBV4-2; CDR3 DNA: TGTGCCAGCAGCCAAGGGGAGAAGGGCGGGGAGCTGTTTTTT; CDR3 protein: CASSQGEKGGELFF
D gene: TRBD2; clone size: many; J gene: TRBJ2-5; V gene: TRBV7-2; CDR3 DNA: TGTGCCAGCAGCCCCGGTCAAGCGGGATTTGGGGGAGAGACCCAGTACTTC; CDR3 protein: CASSPGQAGFGGETQYF
D gene: TRBD1; clone size: many; J gene: TRBJ1-5; V gene: TRBV12-3/TRBV12-4; CDR3 DNA: TGTGCCAGCAGTTTGAGTCAGGGGGACAGGCCCCAGCATTTT; CDR3 protein: CASSLSQGDRPQHF
D gene: NA; clone size: few; J gene: TRBJ1-2; V gene: TRBV4-2; CDR3 DNA: TGTGCCAGCAGCCAAGCCCCGATTGGAGCAGGGGACTATGGCTACACCTTC; CDR3 protein: CASSQAPIGAGDYGYTF
D gene: NA; clone size: few; J gene: TRBJ1-6; V gene: TRBV5-1; CDR3 DNA: TGCGCCAGCAGACAGGGAAATGATAATTCACCCCTCCACTTT; CDR3 protein: CASRQGNDNSPLHF
D gene: TRBD2; clone size: NA; J gene: TRBJ2-7; V gene: TRBV6-2/TRBV6-3; CDR3 DNA: TGTGCCAGCACAGCACCGGGACTAGCGGTTTACGAGCAGTACTTC; CDR3 protein: CASTAPGLAVYEQYF
D gene: NA; clone size: many; J gene: TRBJ2-1; V gene: TRBV6-5; CDR3 DNA: TGTGCCAGCAGTTCCCTCCCTAGCCGTGAGCAGTTCTTC; CDR3 protein: CASSSLPSREQFF
D gene: NA; clone size: NA; J gene: TRBJ1-2; V gene: TRBV2; CDR3 DNA: TGTGCCAGCAGTGAAGAGACAGCCTATGGCTACACCTTC; CDR3 protein: CASSEETAYGYTF
D gene: TRBD2; clone size: many; J gene: TRBJ2-7; V gene: TRBV7-2; CDR3 DNA: TGTGCCAGCAGCTTTCCTAGCGGTTACGAGCAGTACTTC; CDR3 protein: CASSFPSGYEQYF
D gene: NA; clone size: NA; J gene: TRBJ1-2; V gene: TRBV2; CDR3 DNA: TGTGCCAGCAGTATCGTTCCCGCGAACTATGGCTACACCTTC; CDR3 protein: CASSIVPANYGYTF
D gene: TRBD1; clone size: few; J gene: TRBJ1-1; V gene: TRBV6-1; CDR3 DNA: TGTGCCAGCAGACCGGACAGGGGTAAAGGGGGGAACACTGAAGCTTTCTTT; CDR3 protein: CASRPDRGKGGNTEAFF
D gene: NA; clone size: many; J gene: TRBJ2-1; V gene: TRBV10-3; CDR3 DNA: TGTGCCATCAGTGAGTCGACCACGGAGCAGTTCTTC; CDR3 protein: CAISESTTEQFF
D gene: TRBD1; clone size: many; J gene: TRBJ2-5; V gene: TRBV4-1; CDR3 DNA: TGCGCCAGCAGCCAAGTACGGGACAGAAAAGAGACCCAGTACTTC; CDR3 protein: CASSQVRDRKETQYF
D gene: NA; clone size: many; J gene: TRBJ1-2; V gene: TRBV5-1; CDR3 DNA: TGCGCCAGCAGCCGGGACATTAACTATGGCTACACCTTC; CDR3 protein: CASSRDINYGYTF
D gene: NA; clone size: NA; J gene: TRBJ2-7; V gene: TRBV7-9; CDR3 DNA: TGTGCCAGCAGCTTAGGGACTCTTACCTACGAGCAGTACTTC; CDR3 protein: CASSLGTLTYEQYF
D gene: NA; clone size: many; J gene: TRBJ2-2; V gene: TRBV29-1; CDR3 DNA: TGCAGCGTTGCTTCCCAGGGCCCACACGGGGAGCTGTTTTTT; CDR3 protein: CSVASQGPHGELFF
D gene: TRBD2; clone size: many; J gene: TRBJ2-7; V gene: TRBV27; CDR3 DNA: TGTGCCAGCAGAAGACCAGCGGGGGCAACCTACGAGCAGTACTTC; CDR3 protein: CASRRPAGATYEQYF
D gene: NA; clone size: NA; J gene: TRBJ2-3; V gene: TRBV29-1; CDR3 DNA: TGCAGCGTTGAATTAGGGTCGGATACGCAGTATTTT; CDR3 protein: CSVELGSDTQYF
D gene: TRBD1; clone size: few; J gene: TRBJ2-6; V gene: TRBV7-2; CDR3 DNA: TGTGCCAGCAGCGAAAGACAGGGGCGCTCTGGGGCCAACGTCCTGACTTTC; CDR3 protein: CASSERQGRSGANVLTF
D gene: NA; clone size: few; J gene: TRBJ2-2; V gene: TRBV15; CDR3 DNA: TGTGCCACCAGCAGACCGACAGACATGAACACCGGGGAGCTGTTTTTT; CDR3 protein: CATSRPTDMNTGELFF